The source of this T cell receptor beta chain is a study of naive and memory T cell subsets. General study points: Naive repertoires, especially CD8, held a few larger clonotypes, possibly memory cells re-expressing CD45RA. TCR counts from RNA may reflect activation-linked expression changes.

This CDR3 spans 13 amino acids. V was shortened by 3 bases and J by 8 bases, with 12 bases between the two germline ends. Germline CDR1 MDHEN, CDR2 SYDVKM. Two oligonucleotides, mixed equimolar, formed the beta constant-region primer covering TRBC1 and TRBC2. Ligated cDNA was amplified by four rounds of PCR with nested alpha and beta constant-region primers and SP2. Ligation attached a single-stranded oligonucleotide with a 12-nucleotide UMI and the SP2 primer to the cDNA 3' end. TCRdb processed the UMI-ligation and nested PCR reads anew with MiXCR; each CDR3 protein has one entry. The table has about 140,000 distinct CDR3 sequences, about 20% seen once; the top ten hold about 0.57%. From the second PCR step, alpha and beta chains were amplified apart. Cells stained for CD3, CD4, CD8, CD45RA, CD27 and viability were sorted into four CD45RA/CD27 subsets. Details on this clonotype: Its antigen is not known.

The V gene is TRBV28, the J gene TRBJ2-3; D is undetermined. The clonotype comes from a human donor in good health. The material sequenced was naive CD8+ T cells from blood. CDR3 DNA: TGTGCCAGCAGTTTGCAGGACGGTTTTACGCAGTATTTT. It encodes CASSLQDGFTQYF. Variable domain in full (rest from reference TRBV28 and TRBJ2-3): DVKVTQSSRYLVKRTGEKVFLECVQDMDHENMFWYRQDPGLGLRLIYFSYDVKMKEKGDIPEGYSVSREKKERFSLILESASTNQTSMYLCASSLQDGFTQYFGPGTRLTVL.